These 20 T cell receptor beta chains came from one sample sequenced in a study of CD8 T cells in ankylosing spondylitis. Overall study findings and caveats: A TCR beta motif of 7 to 9 highly homologous variants seemed to mark ankylosing spondylitis blood.

These TCRs' antigens remain unknown. TCRdb reprocessed the 5' RACE reads via MiXCR and lists one record per CDR3 protein. This sample has about 400,000 distinct CDR3 sequences, with about 22% found just once. The sequenced sample was blood, either unsorted or a sorted T cell fraction (not recorded which). These receptor sequences come from a male donor with ankylosing spondylitis.

In this sample, this clonotype turned up a few times. The CDR3 DNA is TGCAGTGCTACCGGACTAGCGGGAAATGAGCAGTTCTTC. Its translation is CSATGLAGNEQFF. The chain is built from TRBV20-1 and TRBJ2-1; 12 nucleotides agree with TRBD2. V was pared by 4 bases and J by 7 bases, with 2 bases of the junction left unmatched. CDR1 is DFQATT and CDR2 is SNEGSKA in the germline V gene (reference sequence). The CDR3 is 13 residues long.

The V call is TRBV14, the J call TRBJ2-5, with 7 bases fitting TRBD2. This CDR3 is built from 17 residues. V dropped 0 bases and J dropped 4; count of bases not matched to a gene: 11. Germline V CDR1 and CDR2: SGHDN, FVKESK. CDR3 DNA sequence: TGTGCCAGCAGCCAAGATCGTTACGGGAGGATTCGAGAGACCCAGTACTTC. Translation gives CASSQDRYGRIRETQYF.

This clonotype turned up a few times. The V call is TRBV5-1, the J call TRBJ1-2; D not certain. The germline V and J ends were trimmed by 0 bases and 4 bases, with 10 bases remaining between them. The CDR3 runs 14 residues. Germline CDR1 is SGHRS and CDR2 is YFSETQ. The CDR3 DNA sequence: TGCGCCAGCAGCTTGGTAGGAGGGAGCTATGGCTACACCTTC. It translates to CASSLVGGSYGYTF.

The chain combines TRBV28 with TRBJ1-5; possibly TRBD1 for D (6 bases). CDR1 and CDR2 from the germline V gene are MDHEN and SYDVKM. Trimming pared 5 bases from V and 6 bases from J, leaving 14 bases between. This CDR3 has 14 residues. CDR3 loop: CASSNHRASQPQHF. CDR3 nucleotides: TGTGCCAGCAGTAATCACAGGGCAAGTCAGCCCCAGCATTTT.

The genes are TRBV5-1 and TRBJ1-5; D perhaps matches TRBD1 (5 bases). This CDR3 contains 15 residues. Germline V gene data show CDR1 as SGHRS and CDR2 as YFSETQ. The V and J ends lost 4 bases and 6 bases respectively, with 17 bases between them. DNA of the CDR3: TGCGCCAGCAGCACCTCGACGGGGGGTGCTCAGCCCCAGCATTTT. Protein product: CASSTSTGGAQPQHF.

This clonotype was detected only a few times. The J gene is TRBJ2-1, the V gene TRBV14; D tentatively fits TRBD1 or TRBD2 (5 bases each). The germline V and J ends were trimmed by 0 bases and 5 bases, with 17 bases remaining between them. The CDR3 is 17 residues long. Germline V gene lookup returns CDR1 SGHDN and CDR2 FVKESK. Written as DNA, the CDR3 is TGTGCCAGCAGCCAAGATTGGGGGAAACCGTCGGACAATGAGCAGTTCTTC. Its translation is CASSQDWGKPSDNEQFF.

This clonotype was detected a few times. V and J are TRBV7-2 and TRBJ1-3, with unresolved D. The CDR3 length is 14 residues. V gave up 5 bases and J gave up 4 bases, with 12 bases separating them. Germline values: CDR1 SGHTA, CDR2 FQGNSA. CDR3 loop: CASSPSPPGNTIYF. In DNA, the CDR3 is TGTGCCAGCAGCCCGAGTCCCCCCGGAAACACCATATATTTT.

The chain uses TRBV7-2 and TRBJ1-1, with D possibly TRBD1 on 5 matching bases. CDR1 and CDR2 (germline): SGHTA, FQGNSA. The CDR3 runs 15 residues. The germline V and J ends were trimmed by 1 base and 0 bases, with 9 bases remaining between them. CDR3 DNA: TGTGCCAGCAGCTTAGAGCCAGGGATGAACACTGAAGCTTTCTTT. This encodes CASSLEPGMNTEAFF. The whole variable domain, remainder taken from reference TRBV7-2 and TRBJ1-1, is GAGVSQSPSNKVTEKGKDVELRCDPISGHTALYWYRQSLGQGLEFLIYFQGNSAPDKSGLPSDRFSAERTGGSVSTLTIQRTQQEDSAVYLCASSLEPGMNTEAFFGQGTRLTVV.

The chain has TRBV28 and TRBJ2-1, with D possibly being TRBD2 (5 bases). Trimming cost V 3 bases and J 5 bases, with 14 bases left between them. The CDR3 sequence is 15 residues long. In germline, CDR1 is MDHEN, CDR2 SYDVKM. The CDR3 bases are TGTGCCAGCAGTTTTCAGGTCGGGCGGGACAATGAGCAGTTCTTC. Protein sequence: CASSFQVGRDNEQFF.

The table lists this clonotype with a few counts. The chain links TRBV7-2 to TRBJ2-7; maybe TRBD2 (6 bases). This CDR3 is built from 14 residues. Trimming took 4 bases from V and 0 from J, leaving 10 bases between them. Germline V gene lookup returns CDR1 SGHTA and CDR2 FQGNSA. The CDR3 region is CASSWRGGSYEQYF. The DNA of the CDR3 is TGTGCCAGCAGCTGGAGGGGCGGCTCCTACGAGCAGTACTTC.

The rearrangement joins TRBV3-1 to TRBJ2-3, with 7 bases identical to TRBD2. Germline V gene sequence: CDR1 LGHDT, CDR2 YNNKEL (reference sequence). CDR3 length equals 15 residues. V gave up 2 bases and J gave up 2 bases; unmatched junction bases: 4. DNA of the CDR3: TGTGCCAGCAGCCAACTCGCGGGAGACACAGATACGCAGTATTTT. It yields the protein CASSQLAGDTDTQYF.

This clonotype turned up a few times. The junction shows a germline mismatch at one end, possibly a read error. This chain connects TRBV7-7 to TRBJ2-1; 11 nucleotides line up with TRBD2. CDR3 size: 15 residues. Germline V CDR1 and CDR2: SSHAT, FNYEAQ (reference sequence). The CDR3 sequence: CASSLAGGPINEQFF. Written as DNA, the CDR3 is TGTGCTAGCAGCTTAGCGGGAGGGCCAATCAATGAGCAGTTCTTC. The complete variable domain, with remaining parts taken from reference TRBV7-7 and TRBJ2-1, reads GAGVSQSPRYKVTKRGQDVTLRCDPISSHATLYWYQQALGQGPEFLTYFNYEAQPDKSGLPSDRFSAERPEGSISTLTIQRTEQRDSAMYRCASSLAGGPINEQFFGPGTRLTVL.

Ten or more counts support this clonotype. This rearrangement joins TRBV3-1 to TRBJ2-1; D gene uncertain. The germline V and J ends were trimmed by 3 bases and 6 bases, with 6 bases remaining between them. Looked up from germline, CDR1 is LGHDT and CDR2 is YNNKEL (reference sequence). The CDR3 is 12 amino acids. The CDR3 region has the DNA TGTGCCAGCAGCCATGCGTCCAATGAGCAGTTCTTC. Protein: CASSHASNEQFF.

The V and J genes are TRBV14 and TRBJ2-1; possibly TRBD1 or TRBD2 for D (5 bases each). Looked up from germline, CDR1 is SGHDN and CDR2 is FVKESK. The CDR3 runs to 18 residues. V was shortened by 0 bases and J by 0 bases, with 15 bases between the two germline ends. The DNA of the CDR3 is TGTGCCAGCAGCCAAGAACCGGGACGAGGAAGCTCCTACAATGAGCAGTTCTTC. Its protein is CASSQEPGRGSSYNEQFF.

This clonotype was detected only a few times. CDR3 sequence (DNA): TGCGCCAGCAGCTTGGCCCAGACCACAGATACGCAGTATTTT. Protein: CASSLAQTTDTQYF. The chain combines TRBV5-1 with TRBJ2-3; D unresolved. Germline loops: CDR1 SGHRS, CDR2 YFSETQ. There are 14 residues in the CDR3. The ends were cut back, 0 bases at V and 2 bases at J, with 7 bases in the middle.

This clonotype was counted at least ten times. The chain couples TRBV12-3 or TRBV12-4 to TRBJ2-1, with unresolved D. The V end lost 1 base, the J end lost 3 bases, and 4 bases lay between the germline ends. The CDR3 length is 13 residues. The CDR3 loop reads CASSLGSYNEQFF. In DNA, the CDR3 is TGTGCCAGCAGTTTAGGAAGCTACAATGAGCAGTTCTTC.

The rearrangement uses TRBV14 and TRBJ2-3; the D gene is possibly TRBD1 (5 bases). The germline CDR1 and CDR2 sequences are SGHDN and FVKESK. CDR3 length: 16 amino acids. The V gene lost 0 bases and the J gene lost 5 bases, with 15 bases spanning the gap. CDR3 sequence (DNA): TGTGCCAGCAGCCAAGAACCTAGACAGCACCGAGATACGCAGTATTTT. This sequence encodes CASSQEPRQHRDTQYF.

This clonotype came up a few times. The genes are TRBV24-1 and TRBJ2-3; D is undetermined. The length of the CDR3 is 13 residues. Germline loops: CDR1 KGHDR, CDR2 SFDVKD. V was shortened by 6 bases and J by 5 bases, with 11 bases between the two germline ends. The CDR3 protein is CATSSTARDTQYF. CDR3 DNA: TGTGCCACCAGTTCGACTGCTCGAGATACGCAGTATTTT.

V gene TRBV10-1 combines with J gene TRBJ2-7; 10 bases match TRBD2. The CDR3 contains 14 residues. Germline loops: CDR1 WNHNN, CDR2 SYGVQD (reference sequence). Losses at the gene ends were 2 bases for V and 3 bases for J; bases not matched to a gene: 1. CDR3 sequence reads: CASSEIAGGYEQYF. The CDR3 coding sequence is TGCGCCAGCAGTGAGATAGCGGGAGGCTACGAGCAGTACTTC.

The chain combines TRBV21-1 with TRBJ2-1; whether TRBD2, the table's D call, matches the DNA was not checked. TRBV21-1 is reported as a pseudogene. This CDR3 has 15 residues. CDR3 DNA sequence: TGTGCCAGCAGCAGATCACGACTAGTGTACAATGAGCAGTTCTTC. Translating it yields CASSRSRLVYNEQFF.